Below, one T cell receptor beta chain is given with its context. The antigen is undetermined. The data originate from a study of cytomegalovirus exposure and HLA in healthy donors. Looked up from germline, CDR1 is GTSNPN and CDR2 is SVGIG (reference sequence). This CDR3 has 14 amino acids. V lost 5 bases, J lost 5 bases, and 6 bases stayed unmatched. Regarding the study as a whole: According to a later analysis, most TCR beta chains associated with CMV appeared HLA-restricted. Immune exposure was documented only through CMV serostatus. TCR beta V- and J-gene trimming was later associated with a missense DCLRE1C variant. Presence/absence analyses supposed approximately even sequencing depth among donors.

The PCR had 60 Vbeta and 13 Jbeta primers. Some clones are missing from TCRdb's copy, which holds only in-frame ones; the method was immunoSEQ multiplex PCR. Of approximately 180,000 clones in the sample, roughly four fifths are singletons; the top ten hold around 1.7%. This clonotype was sampled from a young woman in good health and CMV-seronegative. The sample comprised PBMCs. This chain links TRBV30 with TRBJ1-3; TRBD1 aligns across 10 bases. For the CDR3, the DNA is TGTGCCTGGGAAGACAGGGGGCAACGAAACACCATATATTTT. This codes for CAWEDRGQRNTIYF.